This passage covers 31 T cell receptor beta chains from one sample sequenced in a study of T cell responses to AZD1222 COVID-19 vaccine. Clones were read by immunoSEQ multiplex PCR, and TCRdb kept only the in-frame ones, dropping some. The sample comprises about 140,000 clones, more than 85% of which are singletons, and 3.1% rests with the top ten. Sequencing used peripheral blood, obtained on day 0 of AZD1222 vaccination. The origin of the receptors is an adult in good health.

The gene calls are TRBV29-1 and TRBJ1-2; weak D call: TRBD1 (5 bases). This CDR3 contains 12 residues. Germline V lookup: CDR1 SQVTM, CDR2 ANQGSEA. Trimming cost V 6 bases and J 10 bases, with 18 bases left between them. Written as DNA, the CDR3 is TGCAGCGTCGAGCTGGGGGGGAAGGTCTACACCTTC. Residues: CSVELGGKVYTF. Drawing the rest from reference TRBV29-1 and TRBJ1-2, the complete variable domain is SAVISQKPSRDICQRGTSLTIQCQVDSQVTMMFWYRQQPGQSLTLIATANQGSEATYESGFVIDKFPISRPNLTFSTLTVSNMSPEDSSIYLCSVELGGKVYTFGSGTRLTVV.

Concerning this clone itself: The junction departs from the called germline gene at one end, perhaps through a read error. The chain carries TRBV6-1 and TRBJ1-5; D is uncertain. The CDR3 loop spans 15 amino acids. In germline, CDR1 is MNHNS, CDR2 SASEGT. This chain's CDR3 is CASGDVSRLYQPQHF. DNA for the CDR3: TGTGCCAGCGGTGACGTCTCGAGACTTTATCAGCCCCAGCATTTT.

The V and J genes are TRBV27 and TRBJ2-7, with D uncertain. Looked up from germline, CDR1 is MNHEY and CDR2 is SMNVEV (reference sequence). Trimming left V 7 bases short and J 1 base short, with 11 bases between. The CDR3 has 13 residues. CDR3 nucleotide sequence: TGTGCCAGCAAAGACGGGTCTTCCTACGAGCAGTACTTC. This gives the protein CASKDGSSYEQYF.

The chain combines TRBV6-5 with TRBJ2-1, with 10 bases identical to TRBD2. This CDR3 is built from 16 residues. J lost 8 bases, V lost 1 base, and 8 bases had no gene match. Germline V CDR1 and CDR2: MNHEY, SVGAGI. DNA of the CDR3: TGTGCCAGCAGTTACTTTAGTACTAGCGGGACGCATGAGCAGTTCTTC. It codes for CASSYFSTSGTHEQFF.

The chain links TRBV6-1 to TRBJ2-7, with D possibly being TRBD1 (6 bases). There are 16 residues in the CDR3. V gave up 4 bases and J gave up 2 bases, with 18 bases separating them. Looked up from germline, CDR1 is MNHNS and CDR2 is SASEGT. In DNA form, the CDR3 reads TGTGCCAGCAGTGGGTCTCCATCTCAGGGGACCTACGAGCAGTACTTC. This sequence encodes CASSGSPSQGTYEQYF.

As to this clone: Other DNA sequences in this specimen translate into the identical CDR3. The chain joins TRBV18 to TRBJ2-7; 10 nucleotides line up with TRBD2. The V gene's germline CDR1 is KGHSH and CDR2 LQKENI. V lost 3 bases, J lost 1 base, and 3 bases stayed unmatched. CDR3 length equals 15 residues. The CDR3 DNA follows: TGTGCCAGCTCACCCGTAGCGGGAGGATCCTACGAGCAGTACTTC. Translating it yields CASSPVAGGSYEQYF.

A remark on this clone: The CDR3 does not close with the conserved phenylalanine or tryptophan, likely indicating a read error. The DNA is left out, because the CDR3 cannot be placed on it with certainty; the CDR3 is given as TCRdb lists it. The rearrangement joins TRBV2 to TRBJ2-7; the listed D gene, TRBD1, was not tested against the DNA. Germline V gene sequence: CDR1 SNHLY, CDR2 FYNNEI. 11 amino acids form the CDR3, both terminal residues included. The CDR3 loop is CASSDGTGALL.

The J gene is TRBJ1-2, the V gene TRBV24-1; 7 nucleotides align to TRBD1. The CDR3 runs to 15 residues. CDR1 is KGHDR and CDR2 is SFDVKD in the germline V gene. The junction had 6 bases not matched to a gene; V was cut back by 3 bases and J by 3 bases. The CDR3 here is CATSDGTQGDYGYTF. CDR3 nucleotides: TGTGCCACCAGTGATGGAACCCAGGGGGACTATGGCTACACCTTC.

The table lists this clone with a few counts. The chain is built from TRBV18 and TRBJ2-2; D is unresolved. The CDR3 has 15 residues. Germline V gene lookup returns CDR1 KGHSH and CDR2 LQKENI. V shed 6 bases and J shed 6 bases, with 17 bases lying between them. CDR3 in amino acids: CASSRRPGDAGELFF. The CDR3 DNA reads TGTGCCAGCTCCCGTCGTCCGGGTGACGCCGGGGAGCTGTTTTTT.

This rearrangement joins TRBV6-1 to TRBJ2-2; 10 bases line up with TRBD2. Germline V gene lookup returns CDR1 MNHNS and CDR2 SASEGT. The V segment lost 4 bases and the J segment 5 bases; nucleotides outside the gene matches: 10. This CDR3 comprises 17 residues. Written as DNA, the CDR3 is TGTGCCAGCAGTGGCCCTAGCGGGAGAATGGTTACCGGGGAGCTGTTTTTT. This encodes CASSGPSGRMVTGELFF.

V usage is TRBV4-2 and J usage is TRBJ1-1; D remains ambiguous. Trimming removed 4 bases from V and 7 bases from J, with 7 bases in between. The CDR3 is made up of 11 amino acids. Germline V lookup: CDR1 LGHNA, CDR2 YNFKEQ. The chain's CDR3 is CASSRDGEAFF. CDR3 nucleotide sequence: TGTGCCAGCAGCCGTGACGGTGAAGCTTTCTTT.

This clone is a singleton in its sample. This sequence joins TRBV19 and TRBJ1-1; 8 nucleotides match TRBD1. This CDR3 has 16 residues. The trim removed 7 bases at V and 0 bases at J, leaving 10 bases unmatched. Germline CDR1 is LNHDA and CDR2 is SQIVND (reference sequence). The CDR3 loop reads CASMYLAGGLNTEAFF. The CDR3 region has the DNA TGTGCCAGTATGTATCTGGCAGGGGGCCTGAACACTGAAGCTTTCTTT.

CDR3 region: CASSPPGQGASYEQYF. Here the CDR3 DNA reads TGTGCCAGCTCACCTCCGGGACAGGGGGCATCCTACGAGCAGTACTTC. The chain carries TRBV18 and TRBJ2-7; 12 bases map to TRBD1. The length of the CDR3 is 16 residues. The trim removed 3 bases at V and 1 base at J, leaving 4 bases unmatched. Per germline, CDR1 KGHSH and CDR2 LQKENI.

V is TRBV5-1 and J is TRBJ1-2; D perhaps matches TRBD1 (5 bases). Germline V gene data show CDR1 as SGHRS and CDR2 as YFSETQ. There are 14 residues in the CDR3. Trimming removed 1 base from V and 6 bases from J, with 13 bases in between. This CDR3 is CASSLMGRVDGYTF. CDR3 DNA sequence: TGCGCCAGCAGCTTGATGGGCAGGGTTGATGGCTACACCTTC.

This sequence joins TRBV12-3 or TRBV12-4 and TRBJ1-1, with TRBD1 matching 7 bases. With 5 bases clipped from V and 3 bases from J, the junction kept 3 bases outside the gene matches. The CDR3 totals 13 residues. DNA of the CDR3: TGTGCCAGCAGTACAGGGGCCCACACTGAAGCTTTCTTT. Its translation: CASSTGAHTEAFF.

This clone has a single count. This chain joins TRBV2 and TRBJ2-3; no definite D call. CDR1 is SNHLY and CDR2 is FYNNEI in the germline V gene. CDR3 length equals 12 residues. V lost 7 bases to trimming and J lost 4 bases, with 9 bases between them. CDR3 loop: CASIGISDTQYF. The CDR3 DNA reads TGTGCCAGCATAGGCATTTCAGATACGCAGTATTTT. The full variable domain, in which reference TRBV2 and TRBJ2-3 provide the parts outside the CDR3, is EPEVTQTPSHQVTQMGQEVILRCVPISNHLYFYWYRQILGQKVEFLVSFYNNEISEKSEIFDDQFSVERPDGSNFTLKIRSTKLEDSAMYFCASIGISDTQYFGPGTRLTVL.

CDR3 sequence: CASSEGLAEIYEQYF. CDR3 DNA sequence: TGCGCCAGCAGTGAGGGACTAGCGGAGATATACGAGCAGTACTTC. The rearrangement links TRBV10-1 to TRBJ2-7; 10 bases line up with TRBD2. Germline lookup yields CDR1 WNHNN and CDR2 SYGVQD (reference sequence). The CDR3 has 15 residues. The ends lost 2 bases at V and 4 bases at J; junction bases unmatched: 5.

The V call is TRBV15, the J call TRBJ2-2; D not certain. V was pared by 0 bases and J by 6 bases, with 5 bases between. Germline CDR1 LNHNV, CDR2 YYDKDF (reference sequence). The CDR3 extends over 13 amino acids. CDR3 bases: TGTGCCACCAGCAGAGAAGGCGCCGGGGAGCTGTTTTTT. It codes for CATSREGAGELFF.

V and J are TRBV28 and TRBJ2-6; maybe TRBD1 (5 bases). The V and J ends lost 6 bases and 0 bases respectively, with 18 bases between them. CDR1 and CDR2 from the germline V gene are MDHEN and SYDVKM. The CDR3 has 18 amino acids. The CDR3 protein is CASRAGQGIFSGANVLTF. The CDR3 DNA follows: TGTGCCAGCAGGGCTGGGCAGGGAATATTCTCTGGGGCCAACGTCCTGACTTTC.

The V call is TRBV28, the J call TRBJ1-2, with 9 bases matching TRBD1. The ends lost 2 bases at V and 3 bases at J; junction bases unmatched: 1. This CDR3 has 14 amino acids. Germline assignment: CDR1 MDHEN and CDR2 SYDVKM. CDR3 region: CASSLTGGDYGYTF. The CDR3 nucleotides are TGTGCCAGCAGTTTAACAGGGGGCGACTATGGCTACACCTTC.

The DNA for the CDR3 is TGTGCCAGCAGTCCGGACAGAGACACCGGGGAGCTGTTTTTT. Translated, it gives CASSPDRDTGELFF. The V gene is TRBV21-1, the J gene TRBJ2-2; the table's D call, TRBD1, has no DNA check behind it. TRBV21-1 is tagged as a pseudogene. The CDR3 is made up of 14 amino acids.

The rearrangement uses TRBV28 and TRBJ1-1; D call uncertain. V shed 3 bases and J shed 1 base, with 6 bases lying between them. Germline V gene sequence: CDR1 MDHEN, CDR2 SYDVKM. This CDR3 region has 13 residues. The CDR3 nucleotides read TGTGCCAGCAGTTTTGTCCCGAACACTGAAGCTTTCTTT. As protein: CASSFVPNTEAFF.

The chain uses TRBV19 and TRBJ2-1; 7 bases agree with TRBD2. Germline assignment: CDR1 LNHDA and CDR2 SQIVND (reference sequence). Trimming cost V 1 base and J 5 bases; bases outside gene matches: 11. This CDR3 region has 17 residues. The CDR3 region is CASSIVAGLVVNNEQFF. As DNA, the CDR3 is TGTGCCAGTAGTATAGTAGCGGGTTTAGTAGTGAACAATGAGCAGTTCTTC.

The V gene is TRBV4-1, the J gene TRBJ1-2; D might be TRBD1 (5 bases). The CDR3 is 19 residues long. The V and J ends lost 0 bases and 8 bases respectively, with 28 bases between them. Germline values: CDR1 MGHRA, CDR2 YSYEKL. The CDR3 DNA sequence: TGCGCCAGCAGCCAAGATCCTCACCGCGACACGGGGGGTAAGGGAGGCTACACCTTC. It specifies CASSQDPHRDTGGKGGYTF.

V is TRBV30 and J is TRBJ1-6; D possibly corresponds to TRBD1 (5 bases). The CDR3 is 20 residues long. From germline, CDR1 is GTSNPN and CDR2 SVGIG (reference sequence). V was pared by 1 base and J by 0 bases, with 22 bases between. Here the CDR3 DNA reads TGTGCCTGGAGTGCACGGAGGTGGGACGCAAGGTTCTCCTATAATTCACCCCTCCACTTT. Translating it yields CAWSARRWDARFSYNSPLHF.

The table lists this clone with a count of one. The rearrangement uses TRBV7-3 and TRBJ1-6; the D gene is possibly TRBD1 (5 bases). V lost 1 base and J lost 9, with 16 bases in between. Germline V lookup: CDR1 SGHTA, CDR2 FQGTGA. The CDR3 contains 16 residues. The DNA for the CDR3 is TGTGCCAGCAGCTTAAGCGGGGGGGAAGTAGGTTCACCCCTCCACTTT. Its protein is CASSLSGGEVGSPLHF.

This rearrangement joins TRBV19 to TRBJ1-5; TRBD1 matches at 8 bases. The CDR3 has 16 residues. V shed 1 base, J shed 6 bases, and the junction held 8 bases outside the gene matches. Per germline, CDR1 LNHDA and CDR2 SQIVND (reference sequence). CDR3 loop: CASSIGSGGQGQPQHF. The CDR3 coding sequence is TGTGCCAGTAGTATAGGTTCAGGGGGCCAAGGTCAGCCCCAGCATTTT.

J is TRBJ1-1 and V is TRBV23-1; D unclear. TRBV23-1 is treated as an ORF (open reading frame) with a function not yet certain. This CDR3 has 12 residues. Between the trimmed V and J ends, which lost 7 bases and 1 base, there was a span of 7 bases. The DNA of the CDR3 is TGCGCCAGCACCACATCGAACACTGAAGCTTTCTTT. Protein sequence: CASTTSNTEAFF.

The J gene is TRBJ1-3, the V gene TRBV6-2 or TRBV6-3, with 10 bases that match TRBD1. The J segment lost 8 bases and the V segment lost 4 bases, leaving 5 bases of the junction unmatched. The CDR3 totals 14 residues. Germline V lookup: CDR1 MNHEY, CDR2 SVGEGT. In nucleotides, the CDR3 is TGTGCCAGCAGTTCCGGGACAGGGGTGGACACCATATATTTT. Its translation is CASSSGTGVDTIYF.

This chain links TRBV5-5 with TRBJ1-1; 9 positions match TRBD1. J lost 5 bases, V lost 4 bases, and 9 bases had no gene match. The CDR3 contains 15 residues. CDR1 SGHKS and CDR2 YYEKEE come from the germline V gene (reference sequence). CDR3 residues: CASSHGTGPGTEAFF. The CDR3 DNA follows: TGTGCCAGCAGCCATGGGACAGGGCCGGGAACTGAAGCTTTCTTT.

The chain joins TRBV6-5 to TRBJ1-5, with TRBD1 as a possible D gene (5 bases). The ends were cut back, 1 base at V and 7 bases at J, with 11 bases in the middle. The CDR3 is made up of 14 amino acids. From germline, CDR1 is MNHEY and CDR2 SVGAGI. CDR3 nucleotides: TGTGCCAGCAGTTACTATGGGGGGAGCCAGCCCCAGCATTTT. Translation: CASSYYGGSQPQHF.